This TCR beta chain was sequenced in a study of blood T cell repertoires in COVID-19. Looking at the study overall: Material from acute and convalescent COVID-19 was sourced from the United States, Italy and Spain. PBMCs, B-cell-depleted T cells, or T cells were the source of the cDNA or gDNA that made up the material.

As originally analysed: Amplified reference gene primers provided the basis for estimating nucleated cell counts. The table came from immunoSEQ multiplex PCR; TCRdb's copy has only in-frame clones and leaves some out. V, J and clone size derive from that table, while D and trimming were established from the DNA sequence. The sample has about 220,000 clones, less than 85% seen once. Trimming removed 6 bases from V and 8 bases from J; junction bases left unmatched: 7. Looked up from germline, CDR1 is WSHSY and CDR2 is SAAADI. The CDR3 runs to 13 residues. Sequenced input: peripheral blood. The chain joins TRBV10-2 to TRBJ1-2; 9 nucleotides line up with TRBD1. This sequence was found in a woman aged 80 or older with acute or convalescent COVID-19. CDR3 DNA sequence: TGCGCCAGCAGCGCGGACAGGGGCGCAGGCTACACCTTC. Amino acid sequence: CASSADRGAGYTF.